This T cell receptor (beta chain) was identified in a study of T cell changes during pregnancy in multiple sclerosis. Germline CDR1 and CDR2: SGHRS and YFSETQ. CDR3 length: 16 residues. Losses at the gene ends were 0 bases for V and 4 bases for J; bases not matched to a gene: 4. Produced via immunoSEQ multiplex PCR; TCRdb's table is partial and in-frame only. The sample carries approximately 44,000 clones, under 95% recorded once. The genes are TRBV5-1 and TRBJ2-2, with 9 bases identical to TRBD2. Sample: CD4+ T cells from peripheral blood mononuclear cells, taken in the third trimester of pregnancy. The source is a female donor with multiple sclerosis, enrolled in a pregnancy study. DNA of the CDR3: TGCGCCAGCAGCTTGGAGCGGGGGGCAGGCACCGGGGAGCTGTTTTTT. It specifies CASSLERGAGTGELFF.